This T cell receptor (beta chain) was sequenced during a study of T cells in Graves' hyperthyroidism and ophthalmopathy (dated by TCRdb to the late 2010s). Background on the whole study: Peripheral blood was collected at initial diagnosis, before any treatment. Prospective prediction of ophthalmopathy was tested in an independent validation cohort consisting of 18 hyperthyroidism patients and some 17 patients who later progressed to ophthalmopathy. After sampling, hyperthyroidism patients received methimazole starting at 30 mg daily, and ophthalmopathy patients received high-dose intravenous methylprednisolone. TCR Vbeta CDR3 sequencing of fewer than 150 peripheral blood samples (roughly 41 ophthalmopathy, 75 hyperthyroidism and 17 progressor patients) is reported in the paper. For training and testing, the roughly 100 patients in the discovery cohort were randomly divided in a 7:3 ratio. The study also compared thyroid tissue and blood T-cell repertoires from about six Graves' hyperthyroidism patients. To identify distinguishing TCR V-J signatures, a discovery cohort of 90 to 100 patients was used, comprising fewer than 45 with Graves' ophthalmopathy and about 59 with stable Graves' hyperthyroidism.

Paper-wide results and their limitations: Sample size was not statistically predetermined, and blinding of investigators to group allocation was not performed. Blood samples also contained most of the expanded thyroid clonotypes (frequency above 0.001), which suggests that blood repertoires may reflect thyroid immune responses. In validation, progression to ophthalmopathy was predicted by the model with around 71% sensitivity and 72.22% specificity, a median of around 5.9 months before onset. A model built on a 13 V-J signature distinguished ophthalmopathy from stable hyperthyroidism, reaching about 89% sensitivity and approximately 81% specificity in cross-validation and 80%/75% in testing.

The CDR3 spans 16 residues, from the cysteine through the phenylalanine. Only the CDR3 region is kept as DNA, spanning 48 bases read in frame from base 1. Germline trimming: 0 bases from V, 5 bases from J; junction bases outside gene matches: 7. In the germline V gene, CDR1 corresponds to SGHRS and CDR2 to YFSETQ. This clonotype was counted a few times. Which antigen it targets is not known. No quality values exist for individual bases; no much larger clone is one base distant. Ophthalmopathy patients had moderately to severely active disease, with a Clinical Activity Score of 3 or more, a NOSPECS grade of 4 or more, and a disease duration of less than 3 months. Any patient with an uncontrolled infection, another autoimmune disease, pregnancy or lactation was excluded. Diagnoses relied on clinical symptoms, serum thyroxine and TRAb, thyroid ultrasound and orbital computed tomography. Ficoll-Paque density gradient centrifugation was used to isolate PBMCs from approximately 10 ml of fresh peripheral blood. Trizol reagent was used to extract total RNA, and RNA quality was then checked on an Agilent 2100 Bioanalyzer.

The TCR beta CDR3 regions were amplified from RNA transcripts. A first-round RT-PCR of the TCR CDR3 used the HTBI primer set with the Qiagen OneStep RT-PCR kit. Libraries were constructed in a second round of multiplex PCR, after which size selection and purification were performed. Libraries were sequenced paired-end with 100 bp reads on an Illumina HiSeq2000. In the original analysis: Raw data were processed with SOAPnuke, discarding reads with adapters, uncalled bases, mean Phred below 15, or no exact constant-primer or identifier match. COPE v1.2.5 was used to merge high-quality paired reads, and clonotypes were defined as unique nucleotide sequences. MiTCR v1.1 was used to align clonotypes to the IMGT TRBV, TRBD and TRBJ reference segments. The analysis was restricted to V-J combinations with a frequency above 0.0001, which together covered 99% to 99.2% of the repertoires. The TCS score was defined as the ratio of F50 (clonal expansion) to E x V (chaos), calculated using BLOSUM62-based TCRdist between CDR3 peptides within each V-J. Welch's t-statistics and random forest reduced fewer than 550 V-J features to 13, which were used in a naive Bayes classifier (R e1071). The raw public reads went through TCRdb reprocessing: fastp at Q25, MiXCR clone calling, in-frame beta chains kept. A single entry per CDR3 protein holds the most common genes and DNA from its merged rows. TCRdb's processing, not the authors' own work, is the source of the V and J calls. Across this sample there are approximately 380,000 distinct CDR3 sequences, with about 14% seen only once. The ten biggest clones cover 25% to 30% of the sample.

Specimen: blood. This sequence was found in a man aged 45-60 years with Graves' ophthalmopathy. This sequence uses TRBV5-1 and TRBJ2-4; 8 nucleotides in the junction match TRBD2. The DNA sequence is as follows: TGCGCCAGCAGCTTGGGCTTCGGGAGGGAAGAAAACATTCAGTACTTC. This is translated as CASSLGFGREENIQYF. Reference TRBV5-1 and TRBJ2-4 proteins supply the regions before and after the CDR3; the full variable domain is: KAGVTQTPRYLIKTRGQQVTLSCSPISGHRSVSWYQQTPGQGLQFLFEYFSETQRNKGNFPGRFSGRQFSNSRSEMNVSTLELGDSALYLCASSLGFGREENIQYFGAGTRLSVL.